This entry lists 26 T cell receptor beta chains sequenced from one sample in a study of T cell repertoires in cytomegalovirus infection. TCRdb re-analysed the reads in MiXCR, keeping a single row per CDR3 protein. The data show a few hundred thousand distinct CDR3 sequences, with about 30% seen just once and about 13% held by the top ten. Sequenced sample: PBMCs. Receptors originate from a human donor in good health (CMV status not recorded). Some clones in this sample may be carry-over from other donors' samples.

The V gene is TRBV7-2, the J gene TRBJ1-1, with D perhaps matching TRBD1 (6 bases). The CDR3 sequence is 13 residues long. Germline V gives CDR1 SGHTA, CDR2 FQGNSA. V lost 8 bases to trimming and J lost 0 bases, with 10 bases between them. The CDR3, as DNA: TGTGCCAGCGGAGGGGGGATGAACACTGAAGCTTTCTTT. This translates into CASGGGMNTEAFF. Filled out from reference TRBV7-2 and TRBJ1-1, the complete variable domain reads GAGVSQSPSNKVTEKGKDVELRCDPISGHTALYWYRQSLGQGLEFLIYFQGNSAPDKSGLPSDRFSAERTGGSVSTLTIQRTQQEDSAVYLCASGGGMNTEAFFGQGTRLTVV.

The V gene is TRBV6-5, the J gene TRBJ1-2, with 9 bases aligning to TRBD1. Germline V lookup: CDR1 MNHEY, CDR2 SVGAGI. J gave up 4 bases and V 6 bases, and 9 bases lay outside the gene matches. The CDR3 has 15 residues. The CDR3 is CASRKITGGTYGYTF. CDR3 DNA: TGTGCCAGCAGAAAAATCACAGGGGGCACCTATGGCTACACCTTC.

The chain couples TRBV12-3 or TRBV12-4 to TRBJ1-6; D is undetermined. The V end was cut by 5 bases, the J end by 7 bases, with 12 bases between. The CDR3 spans 14 residues. The CDR3 region has the DNA TGTGCCAGCAGTGTGACCGGATTGAATTCACCCCTCCACTTT. It encodes CASSVTGLNSPLHF.

This clonotype has at least ten counts. This rearrangement joins TRBV7-2 to TRBJ2-1, with a tentative D call TRBD1 (5 bases). There are 13 residues in the CDR3. Looked up from germline, CDR1 is SGHTA and CDR2 is FQGNSA. The V end was cut by 5 bases, the J end by 4 bases, with 9 bases between. This CDR3 is CASSTPGYNEQFF. The CDR3 DNA is TGTGCCAGCAGCACCCCAGGGTACAATGAGCAGTTCTTC.

V is TRBV19 and J is TRBJ2-6; the D gene could be TRBD1 or TRBD2 (5 bases each). In germline, CDR1 is LNHDA, CDR2 SQIVND (reference sequence). Trimming shortened V by 5 bases and J by 2 bases, and 13 bases separated the two germline ends. This CDR3 region has 16 residues. The CDR3 sequence: CASSPSGGAGANVLTF. Written as DNA, the CDR3 is TGTGCCAGTAGTCCCTCTGGGGGAGCTGGGGCCAACGTCCTGACTTTC.

As DNA, the CDR3 is TGTGCCACCAGTGATGGGGGGGCAGGGGGCGAAAAACTGTTTTTT. This translates into CATSDGGAGGEKLFF. The rearrangement uses TRBV24-1 and TRBJ1-4, with 8 positions matching TRBD1. From germline, CDR1 is KGHDR and CDR2 SFDVKD. CDR3 size: 15 residues. V lost 3 bases and J lost 8; bases outside the gene matches: 7.

In this sample, this clonotype turned up many times. The chain is built from TRBV7-2 and TRBJ1-5; D remains ambiguous. V lost 2 bases and J 3 bases, leaving 2 bases between the germline ends. This CDR3 region has 12 residues. CDR1 SGHTA and CDR2 FQGNSA come from the germline V gene. CDR3 in amino acids: CASSLPNQPQHF. CDR3 in DNA: TGTGCCAGCAGCTTACCCAATCAGCCCCAGCATTTT.

This clonotype has only a few counts. The chain links TRBV4-2 to TRBJ2-7; D is possibly TRBD1 or TRBD2 (6 bases each). Looked up from germline, CDR1 is LGHNA and CDR2 is YNFKEQ. V lost 5 bases and J 7 bases, leaving 21 bases between the germline ends. This CDR3 region has 15 residues. This chain's CDR3 is CASSYPGGPAVEQYF. CDR3 bases: TGTGCCAGCAGCTACCCCGGGGGCCCAGCCGTAGAGCAGTACTTC.

The chain carries TRBV28 and TRBJ1-2; D is undetermined. V was pared by 8 bases and J by 7 bases, with 17 bases between. Germline lookup yields CDR1 MDHEN and CDR2 SYDVKM. This CDR3 contains 13 residues. DNA for the CDR3: TGTGCCAGCGGTGTCGATCCCGGACGTGGCTACACCTTC. This sequence encodes CASGVDPGRGYTF.

The table lists this clonotype with a few counts. J is TRBJ2-1 and V is TRBV12-3 or TRBV12-4, with 8 bases identical to TRBD1. This CDR3 is 13 amino acids long. J gave up 8 bases and V 7 bases, and 7 bases lay outside the gene matches. DNA for the CDR3: TGTGCCAGCATGGTGCAGGGGGCGGATGAGCAGTTCTTC. It is translated as CASMVQGADEQFF.

As for this clonotype: One end of the junction varies from germline; a read error may be responsible. The chain couples TRBV25-1 to TRBJ1-1; no clear D gene. CDR3 size: 13 residues. CDR1 is MGHDK and CDR2 is SYGVNS in the germline V gene. DNA of the CDR3: TGTGCCAGCAGTGACAAGTTGAACACTGAAGCTTCCTTT. This sequence encodes CASSDKLNTEASF.

The V call is TRBV7-2, the J call TRBJ2-3; tentative D call: TRBD2 (6 bases). The CDR3 runs 14 residues. Germline CDR1 reads SGHTA; CDR2 reads FQGNSA. V was pared by 2 bases and J by 4 bases, with 10 bases between. The CDR3 is CASSLMGGSDTQYF. The CDR3 DNA reads TGTGCCAGCAGCTTAATGGGAGGTTCAGATACGCAGTATTTT.

This clonotype was found once. Being one base from a much bigger clone, this may be a read error. The rearrangement joins TRBV7-2 to TRBJ1-4; TRBD1 is a possible D gene (5 bases). Germline V gene sequence: CDR1 SGHTA, CDR2 FQGNSA. This CDR3 comprises 15 residues. Trimming took 1 base from V and 5 from J, leaving 11 bases between them. CDR3 protein: CASSLDAGSNEKLFF. CDR3 sequence (DNA): TGTGCCAGCAGCTTAGACGCAGGGTCGAATGAAAAACTGTTTTTT.

The chain employs TRBV6-6 and TRBJ1-1; D uncertain. This CDR3 is 15 amino acids long. Between the trimmed V and J ends, which lost 2 bases and 4 bases, there was a span of 14 bases. Per the germline V gene, CDR1 is MNHNY and CDR2 is SVGAGI (reference sequence). In DNA, the CDR3 is TGTGCCAGCAGTTACCCCTCGCCAGACATCACTGAAGCTTTCTTT. Translation gives CASSYPSPDITEAFF.

The rearrangement uses TRBV11-3 and TRBJ1-1, with D maybe TRBD1 (5 bases). Per the germline V gene, CDR1 is SGHNT and CDR2 is YENEEA. V was pared by 5 bases and J by 4 bases, with 20 bases between. The CDR3 consists of 16 residues. The chain's CDR3 is CASSDSDTFPTTEAFF. The CDR3 coding sequence is TGTGCCAGCAGCGACTCGGACACCTTTCCCACCACTGAAGCTTTCTTT.

This clonotype was seen repeatedly, ten times or more. DNA for the CDR3: TGTGCCAGCAGTTACGACTTCTATGGACAGGGCGGTGAAGCTTTCTTT. Amino acid sequence: CASSYDFYGQGGEAFF. The chain joins TRBV7-6 to TRBJ1-1; TRBD1 matches 8 bases. Germline values: CDR1 SGHVS, CDR2 FNYEAQ. With V trimmed by 6 bases and J by 7 bases, 16 bases remained unmatched. The CDR3 extends over 16 amino acids.

The chain recombines TRBV11-3 with TRBJ2-2; D is perhaps TRBD2 (5 bases). The CDR3 consists of 15 residues. Germline V gene lookup returns CDR1 SGHNT and CDR2 YENEEA. V lost 5 bases and J lost 8, with 18 bases in between. The CDR3 reads CASSPTPGRGGELFF. The CDR3 DNA sequence: TGTGCCAGCAGCCCAACCCCGGGGAGAGGGGGGGAGCTGTTTTTT. Filled out from reference TRBV11-3 and TRBJ2-2, the complete variable domain reads EAGVVQSPRYKIIEKKQPVAFWCNPISGHNTLYWYLQNLGQGPELLIRYENEEAVDDSQLPKDRFSAERLKGVDSTLKIQPAELGDSAVYLCASSPTPGRGGELFFGEGSRLTVL.

Only a few counts were recorded for this clonotype. The genes are TRBV20-1 and TRBJ2-2; possibly TRBD1 for D (6 bases). The length of the CDR3 is 15 residues. The V gene lost 0 bases and the J gene lost 7 bases, with 15 bases spanning the gap. Germline V gene data show CDR1 as DFQATT and CDR2 as SNEGSKA (reference sequence). CDR3 bases: TGCAGTGCTAGAGATCGTACAGGGTTTGACGGGGAGCTGTTTTTT. Its translation: CSARDRTGFDGELFF.

This chain joins TRBV7-2 and TRBJ2-3, with D possibly being TRBD2 (6 bases). Germline CDR1 and CDR2: SGHTA and FQGNSA. V lost 3 bases and J 2 bases, leaving 9 bases between the germline ends. The CDR3 has 14 residues. The CDR3 DNA sequence: TGTGCCAGCAGCTTTCCGGGACTCACAGATACGCAGTATTTT. Translated, it gives CASSFPGLTDTQYF.

This clonotype was observed many times. The chain couples TRBV7-2 to TRBJ1-1, with unresolved D. V dropped 0 bases and J dropped 1 base, with 9 bases sitting between them. The germline gives CDR1 SGHTA, CDR2 FQGNSA. The CDR3 totals 15 residues. The CDR3, as DNA: TGTGCCAGCAGCTTAGCCGGGTCGGCGAACACTGAAGCTTTCTTT. Protein product: CASSLAGSANTEAFF.

The table lists this clonotype with a few counts. This chain links TRBV20-1 with TRBJ2-7, with D unresolved. Per germline, CDR1 DFQATT and CDR2 SNEGSKA (reference sequence). The CDR3 totals 14 residues. V lost 0 bases, J lost 4 bases, and 13 bases lay in between. For the CDR3, the DNA is TGCAGTGCTAGAGACCCCCGGGTTGGGTACGAGCAGTACTTC. Translation: CSARDPRVGYEQYF.

The chain employs TRBV7-2 and TRBJ2-7, with 7 bases that match TRBD2. The CDR3 has 20 residues. J lost 3 bases, V lost 2 bases, and 22 bases had no gene match. From germline, CDR1 is SGHTA and CDR2 FQGNSA. The CDR3 bases are TGTGCCAGCAGCTTAAATGATGCCGGGAGGATTTACCAACCGCTCTACGAGCAGTACTTC. Translated: CASSLNDAGRIYQPLYEQYF.

The V and J genes are TRBV7-9 and TRBJ2-3, with 12 bases that match TRBD2. J lost 8 bases, V lost 4 bases, and 7 bases had no gene match. Germline CDR1 is SEHNR and CDR2 is FQNEAQ (reference sequence). CDR3 length: 15 amino acids. In DNA, the CDR3 is TGTGCCAGCAGCTGGACTAGCGGGATGCTGAGTACGCAGTATTTT. Its protein is CASSWTSGMLSTQYF. Drawing the rest from reference TRBV7-9 and TRBJ2-3, the complete variable domain is DTGVSQNPRHKITKRGQNVTFRCDPISEHNRLYWYRQTLGQGPEFLTYFQNEAQLEKSRLLSDRFSAERPKGSFSTLEIQRTEQGDSAMYLCASSWTSGMLSTQYFGPGTRLTVL.

The chain combines TRBV10-3 with TRBJ2-1; TRBD2 might be the D (6 bases). CDR1 and CDR2 (germline): ENHRY, SYGVKD. The CDR3 spans 17 residues. Trimming cost V 2 bases and J 2 bases, with 16 bases left between them. The CDR3 DNA reads as TGTGCCATCAGTGAGGGGGGAGGACGTCTAGCCTACAATGAGCAGTTCTTC. Protein sequence: CAISEGGGRLAYNEQFF.

This clonotype came up many times. The chain couples TRBV7-9 to TRBJ2-3; D may be TRBD1 (6 bases). Per germline, CDR1 SEHNR and CDR2 FQNEAQ (reference sequence). The CDR3 length is 14 residues. Trimming left V 2 bases short and J 4 bases short, with 10 bases between. The chain's CDR3 is CASSLRDNADTQYF. Here the CDR3 DNA reads TGTGCCAGCAGCTTAAGGGACAACGCAGATACGCAGTATTTT.

The V call is TRBV7-6, the J call TRBJ1-2; D possibly corresponds to TRBD1 (5 bases). The CDR3 length is 15 residues. Germline assignment: CDR1 SGHVS and CDR2 FNYEAQ. V was shortened by 4 bases and J by 8 bases, with 20 bases between the two germline ends. The CDR3 loop is CASSSTTGELGGYTF. CDR3 nucleotide sequence: TGTGCCAGCAGCTCGACCACAGGAGAACTAGGCGGCTACACCTTC.